The following is a T cell receptor beta chain sequence with its context. Its antigen is undetermined. This entry belongs to a study of T cells after yellow fever vaccination. V trimming: 7 bases; J trimming: 0 bases; junction bases outside the gene matches: 11. The germline CDR1 and CDR2 sequences are SNHLY and FYNNEI. This CDR3 region has 17 residues. Study observations and caveats: Only a small proportion of the clonotypes turned up in both the CD4 and the CD8 compartments, likely arising from convergent recombination. In FACS-sorted repertoires, abundant clonotypes from the bulk population could appear as contaminants.

Production of TCR cDNA was by 5'RACE template switching, which also added a universal primer site and UMIs. In TCRdb, the 5' RACE reads were re-called with MiXCR into one record per CDR3 protein. The sample lists around 310,000 distinct CDR3 sequences; approximately 4% were seen once. The chain is built from TRBV2 and TRBJ2-2, with 7 bases fitting TRBD1. The specimen comprised PBMCs, sampled 15 days after the yellow fever booster vaccination. This TCR was sampled from a man younger than 35 who received the YFV17D yellow fever vaccine. The CDR3 here is CASNGKGGLANTGELFF. The CDR3 DNA reads TGTGCCAGCAACGGCAAAGGGGGCCTGGCGAACACCGGGGAGCTGTTTTTT.